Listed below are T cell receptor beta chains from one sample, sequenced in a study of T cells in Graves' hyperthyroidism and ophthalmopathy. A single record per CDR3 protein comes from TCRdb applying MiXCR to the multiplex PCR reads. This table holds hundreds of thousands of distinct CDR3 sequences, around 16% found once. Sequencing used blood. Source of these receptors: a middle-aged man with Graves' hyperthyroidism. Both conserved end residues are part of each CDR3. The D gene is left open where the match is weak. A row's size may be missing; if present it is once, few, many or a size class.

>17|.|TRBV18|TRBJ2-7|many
TGTGCCAGCTCACCCATATTCGGCCAGGCGATCTCCTACGAGCAGTACTTC
CASSPIFGQAISYEQYF
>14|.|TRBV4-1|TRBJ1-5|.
TGCGCCAGCAGCCAAGTTATGGGAAATCAGCCCCAGCATTTT
CASSQVMGNQPQHF
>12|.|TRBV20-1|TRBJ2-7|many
TGCAGTGCTACCCCCAGAGTCTACGAGCAGTACTTC
CSATPRVYEQYF
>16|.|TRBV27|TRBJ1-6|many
TGTGCCAGCAGTTTATCCCTTTTTGACTATAATTCACCCCTCCACTTT
CASSLSLFDYNSPLHF
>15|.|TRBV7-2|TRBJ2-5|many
TGTGCCAGCAGCCCTAACTGGGGGGCCGCGGAGACCCAGTACTTC
CASSPNWGAAETQYF
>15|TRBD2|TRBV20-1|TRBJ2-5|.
TGCAGTGCTAGACAAGGACTAGCGGGGTTTGGGGCCCAGTACTTC
CSARQGLAGFGAQYF
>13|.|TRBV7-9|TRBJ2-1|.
TGTGCCAGCAGCTTTCGCCAAAACAATGAGCAGCTCTTC
CASSFRQNNEQLF
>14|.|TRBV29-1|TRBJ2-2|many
TGCAGCGTTGGCAAGGGCAGGTTGTCTGGGGAGCTGTTTTTT
CSVGKGRLSGELFF
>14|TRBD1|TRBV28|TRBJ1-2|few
TGTGCCAGCAGTCTCCTAGACAGGGGCCATGGCTACACCTTC
CASSLLDRGHGYTF
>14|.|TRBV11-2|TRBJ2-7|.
TGTGCCAGCAGCTTAGGCGCGGTATCCTACGAGCAGTACTTC
CASSLGAVSYEQYF
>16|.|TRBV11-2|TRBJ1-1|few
TGTGCCAGCAGCTTAAGATGGGGTCTCCAGAACACTGAAGCTTTCTTT
CASSLRWGLQNTEAFF
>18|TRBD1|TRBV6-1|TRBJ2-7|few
TGTGCCAGCAGTGAAAGGGGTGGGACAGTCAGCGTATGGCACGAGCAGTACTTC
CASSERGGTVSVWHEQYF
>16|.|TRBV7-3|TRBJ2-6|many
TGTGCCAGCAGCTGGATAGACCCCTCTGGGGCCAACGTCCTGACTTTC
CASSWIDPSGANVLTF
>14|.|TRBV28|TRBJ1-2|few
TGTGCCAGCAGTCCGACGGGACGCCTCTATGGCTACACCTTC
CASSPTGRLYGYTF
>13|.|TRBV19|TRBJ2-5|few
TGTGCCAGTAGTCGACAGGCGGCTGAGACCCAGTACTTC
CASSRQAAETQYF
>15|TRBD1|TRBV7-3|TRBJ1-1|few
TGTGCCAGCAGCCCCCACAGGGGGCGGAACACTGAAGCTTTCTTT
CASSPHRGRNTEAFF
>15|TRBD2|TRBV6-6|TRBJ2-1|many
TGTGCCAGCAGTTACGGAGGGACTAACTACAATGAGCAGTTCTTC
CASSYGGTNYNEQFF